This is a list of T cell receptor beta chains from one sample in a study of T cells in Graves' hyperthyroidism and ophthalmopathy. TCRdb used MiXCR to reprocess the multiplex PCR reads, holding one entry per CDR3 protein. Of 500,000 to 800,000 distinct CDR3 sequences in the sample, more than 12% were seen once. The sequencing input was blood. Every receptor here comes from a woman in her fifties or sixties with Graves' ophthalmopathy. CDR3s include the opening cysteine and the closing phenylalanine or tryptophan. A D gene is named only where the DNA matches it firmly. Clone size is shown for a subset of rows, as once, few, many or a class of expanded clone.

TRBD2 TRBJ2-5 - TRBV4-3 CASSHIAGGAQETQYF TGCGCCAGCAGCCACATAGCGGGAGGGGCACAAGAGACCCAGTACTTC
TRBD1 TRBJ2-7 - TRBV29-1 CSVVLQGGGYEQYF TGCAGCGTTGTCCTACAGGGGGGTGGCTACGAGCAGTACTTC
TRBD2 TRBJ2-7 few TRBV7-2 CASSLSGGGTAYEQYF TGTGCCAGCAGCCTCTCCGGGGGGGGCACAGCCTACGAGCAGTACTTC
- TRBJ2-5 many TRBV28 CASSPGPHGKTQYF TGTGCCAGCAGTCCAGGGCCCCACGGAAAGACCCAGTACTTC
TRBD1 TRBJ2-7 - TRBV5-5 CASSSRTGSFSEQYF TGTGCCAGCAGCAGTAGGACAGGGAGTTTTAGCGAGCAGTACTTC
- TRBJ1-1 many TRBV4-3 CASSQGTQHTEAFF TGCGCCAGCAGCCAAGGGACCCAGCACACTGAAGCTTTCTTT
- TRBJ1-1 few TRBV29-1 CSVERQYNTEAFF TGCAGCGTTGAACGACAGTACAACACTGAAGCTTTCTTT
TRBD1 TRBJ1-1 - TRBV29-1 CSADRGLNTEAFF TGCAGCGCCGACAGGGGGCTGAACACTGAAGCTTTCTTT
- TRBJ2-5 many TRBV18 CASSPFGSDQETQYF TGTGCCAGCTCACCATTCGGGTCAGACCAAGAGACCCAGTACTTC
TRBD2 TRBJ2-3 many TRBV20-1 CSARGTSGSSALDTQYF TGCAGTGCCAGAGGGACTAGCGGGAGCTCAGCGTTAGATACGCAGTATTTT
- TRBJ2-1 - TRBV28 CASSFRGAGYNEQFF TGTGCCAGCAGTTTTCGGGGGGCAGGGTACAATGAGCAGTTCTTC
- TRBJ2-7 many TRBV9 CASGWGQGSEQYF TGTGCCAGCGGCTGGGGCCAGGGGTCCGAGCAGTACTTC
TRBD1 TRBJ2-2 - TRBV7-9 CASIGDRGNTGELFF TGTGCCAGCATCGGGGACAGGGGCAACACCGGGGAGCTGTTTTTT
TRBD2 TRBJ2-3 few TRBV11-3 CASSSGLAGLDTQYF TGTGCCAGCAGCTCGGGACTAGCGGGATTAGATACGCAGTATTTT
TRBD2 TRBJ2-1 many TRBV20-1 CSADTSGSWNEQFF TGCAGTGCAGATACTAGCGGGAGTTGGAATGAGCAGTTCTTC
TRBD2 TRBJ2-3 - TRBV29-1 CSVELQRELDTQYF TGCAGCGTTGAACTTCAGCGGGAGCTAGATACGCAGTATTTT
TRBD2 TRBJ2-5 many TRBV15 CATSRDPLTSGQETQYF TGTGCCACCAGCAGAGATCCTTTGACTAGCGGTCAAGAGACCCAGTACTTC
TRBD1 TRBJ1-5 few TRBV24-1 CATSDYRGNQPQHF TGTGCCACCAGTGACTACAGGGGAAATCAGCCCCAGCATTTT
TRBD2 TRBJ2-7 many TRBV6-2/TRBV6-3 CASVPLLAAPTYEQYF TGTGCCAGCGTCCCCCTTCTAGCGGCACCAACCTACGAGCAGTACTTC
TRBD2 TRBJ2-7 many TRBV7-2 CASSTGLAEIYEQYF TGTGCCAGCAGCACGGGACTAGCGGAAATCTACGAGCAGTACTTC
- TRBJ2-1 few TRBV19 CASSFPGTPNEQFF TGTGCCAGTAGTTTCCCCGGGACACCCAATGAGCAGTTCTTC
- TRBJ2-5 - TRBV10-3 CAISEDDEQETQYF TGTGCCATCAGTGAGGACGATGAGCAAGAGACCCAGTACTTC
- TRBJ2-5 many TRBV7-9 CASSLWDGRQETQYF TGTGCCAGCAGCTTATGGGACGGACGTCAAGAGACCCAGTACTTC
TRBD2 TRBJ2-3 many TRBV6-2/TRBV6-3 CASRAGGPSDTQYF TGTGCCAGCAGAGCGGGAGGGCCCTCAGATACGCAGTATTTT
TRBD2 TRBJ2-4 - TRBV20-1 CSAILAGGAKNIQYF TGCAGTGCTATACTAGCGGGCGGAGCCAAAAACATTCAGTACTTC
- TRBJ1-2 many TRBV20-1 CSAQTTTESNYGYTF TGCAGTGCCCAGACCACGACAGAGTCGAACTATGGCTACACCTTC
TRBD2 TRBJ2-1 - TRBV19 CASSIEGGVHSYNEQFF TGTGCCAGTAGTATAGAGGGGGGGGTACATTCCTACAATGAGCAGTTCTTC
- TRBJ2-7 many TRBV7-9 CASSTDQGEQYF TGTGCCAGCAGTACCGACCAAGGCGAGCAGTACTTC
- TRBJ2-1 few TRBV20-1 CSATISSGNNEQFF TGCAGTGCTACGATTTCCAGCGGTAACAATGAGCAGTTCTTC
TRBD2 TRBJ2-1 - TRBV3-1 CASSQGLAGTGDEQFF TGTGCCAGCAGCCAAGGTCTAGCGGGGACGGGCGATGAGCAGTTCTTC
TRBD2 TRBJ2-1 many TRBV28 CASSRQLAGQFF TGTGCCAGCAGCCGGCAACTAGCGGGACAGTTCTTC
- TRBJ2-3 - TRBV9 CASRTDSTDTQYF TGTGCCAGCAGGACAGACAGCACAGATACGCAGTATTTT
- TRBJ1-4 few TRBV5-1 CASSDPQGSNEKLFF TGCGCCAGCAGCGACCCACAGGGTTCTAATGAAAAACTGTTTTTT
TRBD1 TRBJ1-2 few TRBV9 CASSADQGGYGYTF TGTGCCAGCAGCGCTGATCAGGGGGGCTATGGCTACACCTTC
- TRBJ2-1 once TRBV15 CATSRDTRVGGRNEQFF TGTGCCACCAGCAGAGATACGCGGGTGGGGGGGCGCAATGAGCAGTTCTTC
- TRBJ2-5 - TRBV12-3/TRBV12-4 CASSDPYQETQYF TGTGCCAGCTCGGACCCGTACCAAGAGACCCAGTACTTC
- TRBJ1-1 - TRBV10-3 CAISGYKGTSVGEAFF TGTGCCATCAGTGGTTACAAGGGGACCTCCGTTGGTGAAGCTTTCTTT